This T cell receptor beta chain was observed in a study of metastatic and nonmetastatic thyroid tumors. Thyroid surgery was preceded by no treatment in any patient. This clone has a handful of counts. CDR1 SGHVS and CDR2 FQNEAQ come from the germline V gene. CDR3 size: 16 residues. With 1 base removed from V and 1 base from J, the gap between germline ends came to 10 bases. MiXCR re-clonotyped the PCR reads for TCRdb. Of around 18,000 clones in the sample, 30% to 40% were seen once. The V and J genes are TRBV7-8 and TRBJ2-2, with D possibly being TRBD2 (5 bases). What was sequenced was tumor tissue. The TCR sequence derives from a female donor with papillary thyroid cancer or a benign thyroid nodule (not recorded which). Some clones in this sample may be carry-over from other donors' samples. The CDR3 sequence: CASSLGYSGNTGELFF. CDR3 nucleotide sequence: TGTGCCAGCAGCTTAGGTTACAGCGGGAACACCGGGGAGCTGTTTTTT.